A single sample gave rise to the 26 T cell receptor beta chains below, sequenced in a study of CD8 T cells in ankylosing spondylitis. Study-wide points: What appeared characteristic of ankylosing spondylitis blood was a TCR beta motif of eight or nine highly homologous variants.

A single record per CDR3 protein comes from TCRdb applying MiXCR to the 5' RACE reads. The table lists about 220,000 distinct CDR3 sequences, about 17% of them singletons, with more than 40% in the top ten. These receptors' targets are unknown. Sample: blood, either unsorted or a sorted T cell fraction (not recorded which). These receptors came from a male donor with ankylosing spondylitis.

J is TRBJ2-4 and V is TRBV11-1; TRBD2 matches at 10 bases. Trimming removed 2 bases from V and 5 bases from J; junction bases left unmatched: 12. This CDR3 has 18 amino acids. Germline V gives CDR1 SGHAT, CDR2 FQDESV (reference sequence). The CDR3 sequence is CASSLRPLAGEGQNIQYF. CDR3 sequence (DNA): TGTGCCAGCAGCTTAAGGCCCCTAGCGGGAGAGGGGCAAAACATTCAGTACTTC. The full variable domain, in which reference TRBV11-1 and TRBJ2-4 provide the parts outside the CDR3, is EAEVAQSPRYKITEKSQAVAFWCDPISGHATLYWYRQILGQGPELLVQFQDESVVDDSQLPKDRFSAERLKGVDSTLKIQPAELGDSAMYLCASSLRPLAGEGQNIQYFGAGTRLSVL.

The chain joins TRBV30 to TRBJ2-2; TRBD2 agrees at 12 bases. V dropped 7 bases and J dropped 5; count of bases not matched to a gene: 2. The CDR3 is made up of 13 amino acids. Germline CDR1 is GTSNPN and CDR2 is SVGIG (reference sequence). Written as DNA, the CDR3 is TGTGCCTACGGACTAGCGGGAACCGGGGAGCTGTTTTTT. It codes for CAYGLAGTGELFF.

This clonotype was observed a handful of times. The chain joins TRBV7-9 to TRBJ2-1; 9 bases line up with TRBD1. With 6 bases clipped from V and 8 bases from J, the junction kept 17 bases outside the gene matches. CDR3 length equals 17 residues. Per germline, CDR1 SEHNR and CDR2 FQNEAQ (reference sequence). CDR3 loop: CASSSRDSDRGDDEQFF. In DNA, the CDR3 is TGTGCCAGCAGTAGTAGAGATTCGGACAGGGGAGACGATGAGCAGTTCTTC. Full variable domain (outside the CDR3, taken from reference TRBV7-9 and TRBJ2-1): DTGVSQNPRHKITKRGQNVTFRCDPISEHNRLYWYRQTLGQGPEFLTYFQNEAQLEKSRLLSDRFSAERPKGSFSTLEIQRTEQGDSAMYLCASSSRDSDRGDDEQFFGPGTRLTVL.

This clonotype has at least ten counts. The CDR3 nucleotides read TGTGCCAGTAGTAGGAAGGGGACCTCCTACGAGCAGTACTTC. Its protein is CASSRKGTSYEQYF. This sequence joins TRBV19 and TRBJ2-7; D is tentatively TRBD1 or TRBD2 (5 bases each). Trimming stripped 4 bases from V and 0 bases from J, with 10 bases between. Germline V lookup: CDR1 LNHDA, CDR2 SQIVND (reference sequence). This CDR3 comprises 14 residues.

In DNA, the CDR3 is TGCAGTGAAAGGGAGGAGAGACGGGGGGATCGAACCGGGGAGCTGTTTTTT. It codes for CSEREERRGDRTGELFF. The chain recombines TRBV20-1 with TRBJ2-2; 7 bases map to TRBD2. Germline CDR1 and CDR2: DFQATT and SNEGSKA (reference sequence). CDR3 length: 17 amino acids. Germline trimming cut 7 bases from V and 5 bases from J; bases unmatched to any gene: 19.

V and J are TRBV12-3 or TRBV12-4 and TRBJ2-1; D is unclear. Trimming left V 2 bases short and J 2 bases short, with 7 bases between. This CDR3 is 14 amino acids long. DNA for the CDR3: TGTGCCAGCAGTTTAAACTTTGCCTACAATGAGCAGTTCTTC. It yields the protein CASSLNFAYNEQFF.

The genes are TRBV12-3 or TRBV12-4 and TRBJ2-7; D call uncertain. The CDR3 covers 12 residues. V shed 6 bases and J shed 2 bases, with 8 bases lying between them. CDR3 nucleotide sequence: TGTGCCAGCAGCACGAAGCCCTACGAGCAGTACTTC. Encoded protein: CASSTKPYEQYF.

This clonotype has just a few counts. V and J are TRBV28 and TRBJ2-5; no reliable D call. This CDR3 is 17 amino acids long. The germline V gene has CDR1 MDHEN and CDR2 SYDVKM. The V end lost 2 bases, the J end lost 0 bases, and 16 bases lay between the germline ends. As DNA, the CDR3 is TGTGCCAGCAGTTTAATATCTGAGCGCGCGGACCAAGAGACCCAGTACTTC. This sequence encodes CASSLISERADQETQYF.

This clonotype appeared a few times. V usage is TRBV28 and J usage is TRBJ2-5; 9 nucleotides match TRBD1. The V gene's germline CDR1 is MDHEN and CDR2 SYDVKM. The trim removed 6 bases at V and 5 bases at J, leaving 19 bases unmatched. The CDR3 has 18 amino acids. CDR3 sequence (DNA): TGTGCCAGCAGGTCTACCCCCGGGACAGGGTACGAAATTGAGACCCAGTACTTC. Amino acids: CASRSTPGTGYEIETQYF.

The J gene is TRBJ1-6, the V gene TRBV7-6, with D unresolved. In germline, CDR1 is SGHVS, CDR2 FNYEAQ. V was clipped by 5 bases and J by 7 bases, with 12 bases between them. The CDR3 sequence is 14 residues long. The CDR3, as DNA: TGTGCCAGCAGCGTGGACCCCGGGAATTCACCCCTCCACTTT. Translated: CASSVDPGNSPLHF.

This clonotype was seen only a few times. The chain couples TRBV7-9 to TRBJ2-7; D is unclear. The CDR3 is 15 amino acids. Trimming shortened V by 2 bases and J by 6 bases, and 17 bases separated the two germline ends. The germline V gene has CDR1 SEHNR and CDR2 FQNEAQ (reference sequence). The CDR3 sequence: CASSLNPASSGEQYF. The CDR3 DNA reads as TGTGCCAGCAGCTTAAATCCAGCTTCGTCCGGCGAGCAGTACTTC.

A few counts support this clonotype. CDR3 loop: CASSQVVGDYTEAFF. CDR3 bases: TGCGCCAGCAGCCAAGTCGTCGGGGACTACACTGAAGCTTTCTTT. This sequence joins TRBV4-1 and TRBJ1-1, with D possibly matching TRBD1 (5 bases). V was shortened by 1 base and J by 3 bases, with 12 bases between the two germline ends. The germline V gene encodes CDR1 MGHRA and CDR2 YSYEKL. The CDR3 totals 15 residues.

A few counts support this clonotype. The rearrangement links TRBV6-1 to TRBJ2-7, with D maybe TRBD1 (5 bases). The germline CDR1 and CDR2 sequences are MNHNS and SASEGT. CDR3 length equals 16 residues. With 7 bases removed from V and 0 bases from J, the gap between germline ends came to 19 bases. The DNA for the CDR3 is TGTGCCAGCACACACGTGGCCAGGGAATACTCCTACGAGCAGTACTTC. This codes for CASTHVAREYSYEQYF.

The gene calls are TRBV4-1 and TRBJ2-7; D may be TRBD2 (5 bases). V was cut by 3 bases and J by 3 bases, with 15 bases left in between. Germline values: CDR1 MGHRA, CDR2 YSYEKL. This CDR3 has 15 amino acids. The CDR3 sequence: CASSQKAPGDYEQYF. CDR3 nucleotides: TGCGCCAGCAGCCAGAAGGCTCCCGGGGACTACGAGCAGTACTTC.

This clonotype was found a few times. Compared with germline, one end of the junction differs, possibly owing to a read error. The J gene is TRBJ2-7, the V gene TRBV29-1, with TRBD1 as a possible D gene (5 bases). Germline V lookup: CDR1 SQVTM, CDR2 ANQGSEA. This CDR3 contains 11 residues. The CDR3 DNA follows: TGTGGGGCAGGGAACCCCTACGAGCAGTACTTC. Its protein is CGAGNPYEQYF.

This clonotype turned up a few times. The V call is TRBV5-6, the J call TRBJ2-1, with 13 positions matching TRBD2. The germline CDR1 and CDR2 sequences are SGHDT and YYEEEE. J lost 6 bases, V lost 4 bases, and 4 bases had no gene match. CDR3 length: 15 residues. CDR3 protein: CASSLGTSGTNEQFF. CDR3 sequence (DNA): TGTGCCAGCAGCCTGGGGACTAGCGGGACCAATGAGCAGTTCTTC.

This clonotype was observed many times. The CDR3 here is CASSQGGGGNQPQHF. In nucleotides, the CDR3 is TGCGCCAGCAGCCAAGGAGGCGGGGGAAATCAGCCCCAGCATTTT. This rearrangement joins TRBV4-1 to TRBJ1-5, with D possibly TRBD1 on 5 matching bases. This CDR3 region has 15 residues. CDR1 is MGHRA and CDR2 is YSYEKL in the germline V gene. Trimming took off 1 base at V and 4 bases at J, with 11 bases between the two ends.

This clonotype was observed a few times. CDR3 nucleotides: TGTGCCAGCAGTTTAAGGGTTGATTACATTCAGTACTTC. It is translated as CASSLRVDYIQYF. This chain uses TRBV27 with TRBJ2-4, with D hard to call. Trimming removed 2 bases at V and 8 bases at J, with 10 bases between. There are 13 residues in the CDR3. From germline, CDR1 is MNHEY and CDR2 SMNVEV (reference sequence).

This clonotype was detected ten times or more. CDR3 nucleotide sequence: TGCAGCGTTGCCGGATCCGGCAGGGGTTACGAGCAGTACTTC. Encoded protein: CSVAGSGRGYEQYF. The V call is TRBV29-1, the J call TRBJ2-7; D might be TRBD1 (6 bases). This CDR3 region has 14 residues. Germline-derived CDR1 and CDR2 are SQVTM and ANQGSEA. Trimming removed 4 bases at V and 4 bases at J, with 17 bases between.

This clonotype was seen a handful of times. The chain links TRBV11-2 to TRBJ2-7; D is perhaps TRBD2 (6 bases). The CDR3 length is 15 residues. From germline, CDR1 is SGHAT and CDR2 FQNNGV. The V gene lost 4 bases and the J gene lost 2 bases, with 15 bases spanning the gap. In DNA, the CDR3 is TGTGCCAGCAGCTCCGAACCGGGACTTACCTACGAGCAGTACTTC. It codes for CASSSEPGLTYEQYF.

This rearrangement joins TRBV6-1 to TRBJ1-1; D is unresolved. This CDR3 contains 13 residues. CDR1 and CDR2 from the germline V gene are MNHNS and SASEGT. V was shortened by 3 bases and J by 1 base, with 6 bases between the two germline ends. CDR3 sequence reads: CASSEVENTEAFF. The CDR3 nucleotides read TGTGCCAGCAGTGAGGTTGAGAACACTGAAGCTTTCTTT.

The CDR3 coding sequence is TGTGCCAGCAGCGACGGGACAGGGGATAGCAATCAGCCCCAGCATTTT. It translates to CASSDGTGDSNQPQHF. This chain connects TRBV7-9 to TRBJ1-5; 10 nucleotides match TRBD1. Germline-derived CDR1 and CDR2 are SEHNR and FQNEAQ (reference sequence). The CDR3 totals 16 residues. V trimming: 5 bases; J trimming: 0 bases; junction bases outside the gene matches: 4.

This CDR3 is CASSPEGRTDTQYF. Written as DNA, the CDR3 is TGTGCCAGTAGCCCAGAGGGACGGACAGATACGCAGTATTTT. The rearrangement joins TRBV19 to TRBJ2-3; D is tentatively TRBD1 or TRBD2 (5 bases each). The CDR3 spans 14 residues. The V end was cut by 6 bases, the J end by 3 bases, with 13 bases between. Germline loops: CDR1 LNHDA, CDR2 SQIVND (reference sequence).

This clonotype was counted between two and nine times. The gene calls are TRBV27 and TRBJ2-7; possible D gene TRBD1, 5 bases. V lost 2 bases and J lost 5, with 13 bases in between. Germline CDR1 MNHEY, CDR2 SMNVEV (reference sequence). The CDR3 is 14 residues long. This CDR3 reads CASSLLGRVHEQYF. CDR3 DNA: TGTGCCAGCAGTTTACTCGGCAGGGTCCACGAGCAGTACTTC.

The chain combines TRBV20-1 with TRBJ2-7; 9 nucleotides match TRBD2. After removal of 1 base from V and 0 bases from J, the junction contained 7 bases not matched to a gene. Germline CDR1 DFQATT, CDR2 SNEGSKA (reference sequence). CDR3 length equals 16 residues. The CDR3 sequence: CSARAFLAGSSYEQYF. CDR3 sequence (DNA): TGCAGTGCTAGAGCATTCCTAGCGGGGAGCTCCTACGAGCAGTACTTC.

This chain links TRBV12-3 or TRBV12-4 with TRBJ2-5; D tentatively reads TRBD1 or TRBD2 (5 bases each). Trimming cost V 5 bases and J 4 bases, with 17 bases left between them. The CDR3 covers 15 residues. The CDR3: CASSHGTNALETQYF. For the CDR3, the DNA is TGTGCCAGCAGTCACGGGACCAACGCCCTAGAGACCCAGTACTTC.